The 17 T cell receptor beta chains below come from one sample, sequenced in a study of human T cells and chemical hapten exposure. Extraction yielded total RNA from whole blood (unfractionated). TCRdb fed the 5' RACE reads into MiXCR, producing one record per CDR3 protein. The repertoire has around 140,000 distinct CDR3 sequences, 3.5% to 5% of them found once; the top ten carry around 1.5%. The receptors here all came from a female donor in good health.

This clonotype was counted ten times or more. The gene calls are TRBV5-5 and TRBJ2-7; a possible D gene is TRBD1 (5 bases). This CDR3 region has 12 residues. Trimming removed 0 bases at V and 4 bases at J, with 5 bases between. CDR1 and CDR2 from the germline V gene are SGHKS and YYEKEE (reference sequence). CDR3 sequence reads: CASSLDRYEQYF. For the CDR3, the DNA is TGTGCCAGCAGCTTGGACAGGTACGAGCAGTACTTC.

This clonotype was detected many times. The V gene is TRBV7-9, the J gene TRBJ2-1; 7 nucleotides line up with TRBD1. V was pared by 4 bases and J by 3 bases, with 9 bases of the junction left unmatched. The CDR3 covers 16 residues. CDR1 is SEHNR and CDR2 is FQNEAQ in the germline V gene (reference sequence). DNA for the CDR3: TGTGCCAGCAGCTCCCGACAGGGAATACTCTACAATGAGCAGTTCTTC. It specifies CASSSRQGILYNEQFF. Full variable domain (missing parts from reference TRBV7-9 and TRBJ2-1): DTGVSQNPRHKITKRGQNVTFRCDPISEHNRLYWYRQTLGQGPEFLTYFQNEAQLEKSRLLSDRFSAERPKGSFSTLEIQRTEQGDSAMYLCASSSRQGILYNEQFFGPGTRLTVL.

There are many counts of this clonotype. The rearrangement links TRBV6-1 to TRBJ1-5; D remains ambiguous. The CDR3 is made up of 16 amino acids. V lost 3 bases, J lost 0 bases, and 12 bases lay in between. CDR1 is MNHNS and CDR2 is SASEGT in the germline V gene. CDR3 in amino acids: CASSESSLYSNQPQHF. The DNA of the CDR3 is TGTGCCAGCAGTGAGTCCAGCTTGTATAGCAATCAGCCCCAGCATTTT.

This clonotype came up many times. The rearrangement links TRBV7-2 to TRBJ1-5, with D perhaps TRBD1 (6 bases). The CDR3 has 12 residues. Trimming shortened V by 6 bases and J by 7 bases, and 10 bases separated the two germline ends. CDR1 and CDR2 from the germline V gene are SGHTA and FQGNSA. The CDR3 bases are TGTGCCAGCAGTACAGGGTACCAGCCCCAGCATTTT. Encoded protein: CASSTGYQPQHF. Based on the CDR3 plus reference TRBV7-2 and TRBJ1-5, the full variable domain is GAGVSQSPSNKVTEKGKDVELRCDPISGHTALYWYRQSLGQGLEFLIYFQGNSAPDKSGLPSDRFSAERTGGSVSTLTIQRTQQEDSAVYLCASSTGYQPQHFGDGTRLSIL.

The sample holds many counts of this clonotype. The V and J genes are TRBV29-1 and TRBJ2-7, with 9 bases fitting TRBD1. The CDR3 sequence is 15 residues long. After removal of 3 bases from V and 2 bases from J, the junction contained 8 bases not matched to a gene. Germline V lookup: CDR1 SQVTM, CDR2 ANQGSEA. The CDR3 DNA reads TGCAGCGTTGAGAGTCGGGGACAGGGCCCCTACGAGCAGTACTTC. This gives the protein CSVESRGQGPYEQYF.

The V call is TRBV9, the J call TRBJ2-1; TRBD2 matches 9 bases. Germline V gene data show CDR1 as SGDLS and CDR2 as YYNGEE. V was pared by 3 bases and J by 3 bases, with 4 bases of the junction left unmatched. This CDR3 is 15 amino acids long. CDR3 nucleotide sequence: TGTGCCAGCAGCGCGACTAGCGGCAGCTACAATGAGCAGTTCTTC. Amino acids: CASSATSGSYNEQFF.

Regarding this clonotype: With a much larger clone just one base away, this may be a read error. The V call is TRBV6-2 or TRBV6-3, the J call TRBJ2-1; 9 bases are a match to TRBD2. This CDR3 is built from 13 residues. J was trimmed by 10 bases and V by 1 base; bases with no gene match: 2. Germline values: CDR1 MNHEY, CDR2 SVGEGT. The CDR3 coding sequence is TGTGCCAGCAGTTACTGTCTAGCGGGGGAGCAGTTCTTC. Translating it yields CASSYCLAGEQFF.

This clonotype was detected ten times or more. The chain couples TRBV18 to TRBJ2-5; 9 bases line up with TRBD2. The V gene's germline CDR1 is KGHSH and CDR2 LQKENI. V was pared by 3 bases and J by 5 bases, with 7 bases of the junction left unmatched. The CDR3 runs to 15 residues. Here the CDR3 reads CASSPPGLAYETQYF. The CDR3 DNA sequence: TGTGCCAGCTCACCGCCGGGACTAGCATATGAGACCCAGTACTTC. The full variable domain, its missing parts supplied by reference TRBV18 and TRBJ2-5, is NAGVMQNPRHLVRRRGQEARLRCSPMKGHSHVYWYRQLPEEGLKFMVYLQKENIIDESGMPKERFSAEFPKEGPSILRIQQVVRGDSAAYFCASSPPGLAYETQYFGPGTRLLVL.

This clonotype was observed at least ten times. This chain uses TRBV2 with TRBJ2-7, with a tentative D call TRBD1 (5 bases). Germline CDR1 and CDR2: SNHLY and FYNNEI. V was clipped by 6 bases and J by 0 bases, with 12 bases between them. The CDR3 runs 14 residues. CDR3 loop: CASRETASSYEQYF. The CDR3 DNA sequence: TGTGCCAGCAGGGAGACAGCGAGCTCCTACGAGCAGTACTTC.

This clonotype was detected many times. The CDR3, as DNA: TGTGCCAGCAGAAAGTCAGGACAGGGGTTGTACCAAGAGACCCAGTACTTC. Amino acids: CASRKSGQGLYQETQYF. V is TRBV6-1 and J is TRBJ2-5; 9 bases are shared with TRBD1. Unmatched junction bases numbered 11, after V lost 6 bases and J lost 0 bases. Per germline, CDR1 MNHNS and CDR2 SASEGT. The CDR3 has 17 amino acids.

This clonotype was seen many times. J is TRBJ1-5 and V is TRBV11-2; D gene unclear. The CDR3 sequence is 15 residues long. Germline V gives CDR1 SGHAT, CDR2 FQNNGV. Trimming shortened V by 0 bases and J by 0 bases, and 6 bases separated the two germline ends. The CDR3 spells CASSLDRFSNQPQHF. In nucleotides, the CDR3 is TGTGCCAGCAGCTTAGACAGGTTTAGCAATCAGCCCCAGCATTTT.

Turning to this clonotype: Being one base from a much bigger clone, this may be a read error. The chain employs TRBV11-2 and TRBJ2-1; no clear D. This CDR3 spans 14 amino acids. Looked up from germline, CDR1 is SGHAT and CDR2 is FQNNGV. V was trimmed by 5 bases and J by 2 bases, leaving 10 bases between them. The CDR3 spells CASSGSEPYNEQFF. The CDR3 DNA sequence: TGTGCCAGCAGCGGGTCGGAACCCTACAATGAGCAGTTCTTC.

Ten or more counts support this clonotype. V usage is TRBV12-3 or TRBV12-4 and J usage is TRBJ1-6; D call uncertain. The V gene lost 1 base and the J gene lost 10 bases, with 11 bases spanning the gap. There are 14 residues in the CDR3. The CDR3 DNA sequence: TGTGCCAGCAGTTTAGAGGATCAGAGCTCACCCCTCCACTTT. Translated: CASSLEDQSSPLHF.

The gene calls are TRBV5-6 and TRBJ1-6; tentatively, D is TRBD1 (5 bases). The CDR3 totals 16 residues. V was shortened by 6 bases and J by 2 bases, with 15 bases between the two germline ends. CDR1 and CDR2 (germline): SGHDT, YYEEEE. The CDR3 region is CASTFGRGAYNSPLHF. In DNA, the CDR3 is TGTGCCAGCACCTTCGGTAGGGGCGCCTATAATTCACCCCTCCACTTT.

This clonotype was counted many times. The chain is built from TRBV5-1 and TRBJ1-4, with D uncertain. V was trimmed by 0 bases and J by 4 bases, leaving 7 bases between them. The CDR3 loop spans 14 amino acids. Germline V lookup: CDR1 SGHRS, CDR2 YFSETQ. CDR3 loop: CASSLGVNNEKLFF. The CDR3 DNA reads TGCGCCAGCAGCTTGGGGGTGAATAATGAAAAACTGTTTTTT.

There are a few counts of this clonotype. The gene calls are TRBV5-1 and TRBJ1-1, with 7 bases matching TRBD1. Germline CDR1 is SGHRS and CDR2 is YFSETQ. The CDR3 extends over 14 amino acids. V lost 6 bases, J lost 0 bases, and 5 bases stayed unmatched. CDR3 amino acids: CASTPTGLNTEAFF. As DNA, the CDR3 is TGCGCCAGCACCCCGACAGGGCTGAACACTGAAGCTTTCTTT.

This clonotype was recorded a few times. This sequence joins TRBV28 and TRBJ1-1; a possible D gene is TRBD1 (5 bases). CDR3 length: 14 amino acids. The germline gives CDR1 MDHEN, CDR2 SYDVKM. Trimming stripped 3 bases from V and 10 bases from J, with 18 bases between. CDR3 amino acids: CASSFTPPGRGAFF. DNA of the CDR3: TGTGCCAGCAGTTTCACCCCACCGGGGCGGGGAGCTTTCTTT.